The next 30 T cell receptor beta chains were all read from a single sample in a study of control samples from healthy donors and cancer patients. Assay: immunoSEQ multiplex PCR; the TCRdb copy retains only in-frame clones and omits some. The sample consists of roughly 80,000 clones, approximately 91% of them appearing once. Sequenced: blood. Source of these receptors: a woman between 50 and 59 years old in good health.

V is TRBV10-1 and J is TRBJ2-3; TRBD1 agrees at 7 bases. Losses at the gene ends were 1 base for V and 0 bases for J; bases not matched to a gene: 1. CDR1 is WNHNN and CDR2 is SYGVQD in the germline V gene (reference sequence). This CDR3 is 15 amino acids long. The CDR3 region is CASSEYRGSTDTQYF. The CDR3 DNA follows: TGCGCCAGCAGTGAGTACAGGGGTAGCACAGATACGCAGTATTTT.

This clone was detected a few times. This chain connects TRBV7-2 to TRBJ1-2; tentative D call: TRBD1 (6 bases). Germline V gene sequence: CDR1 SGHTA, CDR2 FQGNSA. Trimming pared 2 bases from V and 1 base from J, leaving 11 bases between. This CDR3 has 15 amino acids. The CDR3 DNA is TGTGCCAGCAGCTTATCTGCAGGGGTTAACTATGGCTACACCTTC. Translated, it gives CASSLSAGVNYGYTF.

CDR3 protein: CASSTRGVGADTQYF. CDR3 sequence (DNA): TGTGCCAGCAGCACGAGGGGGGTAGGGGCAGATACGCAGTATTTT. The V and J genes are TRBV5-4 and TRBJ2-3; D possibly uses TRBD1 or TRBD2 (6 bases each). V lost 4 bases to trimming and J lost 4 bases, with 16 bases between them. CDR1 and CDR2 from the germline V gene are SGHNT and YYREEE (reference sequence). The CDR3 spans 15 residues.

The genes are TRBV5-1 and TRBJ2-3; 8 bases agree with TRBD1. The J segment lost 2 bases and the V segment lost 4 bases, leaving 6 bases of the junction unmatched. This CDR3 comprises 15 residues. Germline-derived CDR1 and CDR2 are SGHRS and YFSETQ. The CDR3 loop reads CASSVGQGFTDTQYF. CDR3 DNA: TGCGCCAGCAGCGTTGGACAGGGATTCACAGATACGCAGTATTTT.

This clone was seen once. This rearrangement joins TRBV7-2 to TRBJ1-2; D is ambiguous. With 2 bases removed from V and 3 bases from J, the gap between germline ends came to 4 bases. In germline, CDR1 is SGHTA, CDR2 FQGNSA. The CDR3 sequence is 12 residues long. CDR3 sequence reads: CASSLKDYGYTF. In DNA, the CDR3 is TGTGCCAGCAGCTTAAAAGACTATGGCTACACCTTC. The whole variable domain, remainder taken from reference TRBV7-2 and TRBJ1-2, is GAGVSQSPSNKVTEKGKDVELRCDPISGHTALYWYRQSLGQGLEFLIYFQGNSAPDKSGLPSDRFSAERTGGSVSTLTIQRTQQEDSAVYLCASSLKDYGYTFGSGTRLTVV.

The chain joins TRBV2 to TRBJ1-3; D remains unclear. The CDR3 totals 14 residues. Looked up from germline, CDR1 is SNHLY and CDR2 is FYNNEI. Trimming took off 2 bases at V and 0 bases at J, with 5 bases between the two ends. The CDR3 sequence is CASSENFSGNTIYF. CDR3 nucleotide sequence: TGTGCCAGCAGTGAAAACTTCTCTGGAAACACCATATATTTT.

The V and J genes are TRBV2 and TRBJ1-5; 9 bases are shared with TRBD1. The CDR3 has 15 residues. V lost 6 bases, J lost 1 base, and 4 bases stayed unmatched. Germline CDR1 reads SNHLY; CDR2 reads FYNNEI. The CDR3 spells CASRPDRGSNQPQHF. The CDR3 DNA reads as TGTGCCAGCAGGCCTGACAGGGGGAGCAATCAGCCCCAGCATTTT.

J is TRBJ1-3 and V is TRBV9; D is possibly TRBD1 (5 bases). V was shortened by 0 bases and J by 1 base, with 8 bases between the two germline ends. This CDR3 region has 15 residues. Germline assignment: CDR1 SGDLS and CDR2 YYNGEE. The CDR3: CASSVGGGSGNTIYF. As DNA, the CDR3 is TGTGCCAGCAGCGTAGGCGGGGGGTCTGGAAACACCATATATTTT.

This sequence joins TRBV6-4 and TRBJ1-3; D ambiguous. Trimming shortened V by 6 bases and J by 14 bases, and 8 bases separated the two germline ends. Germline lookup yields CDR1 MRHNA and CDR2 SNTAGT. The CDR3 totals 9 residues. This CDR3 is CASSGRLYF. CDR3 DNA: TGTGCCAGCAGCGGCAGGTTATATTTT.

The chain recombines TRBV19 with TRBJ1-3; 8 nucleotides match TRBD1. The V segment lost 5 bases and the J segment 5 bases; nucleotides outside the gene matches: 8. The CDR3 length is 15 residues. Germline lookup yields CDR1 LNHDA and CDR2 SQIVND (reference sequence). This CDR3 reads CASSPLTGARNTIYF. Here the CDR3 DNA reads TGTGCCAGTAGTCCGCTGACAGGGGCACGAAACACCATATATTTT.

The chain has TRBV7-9 and TRBJ1-1, with TRBD1 matching 10 bases. CDR1 SEHNR and CDR2 FQNEAQ come from the germline V gene (reference sequence). The J segment lost 3 bases and the V segment lost 6 bases, leaving 16 bases of the junction unmatched. The CDR3 is 18 residues long. This CDR3 reads CASSRAQGTGDKYTEAFF. For the CDR3, the DNA is TGTGCCAGCAGTCGCGCACAGGGGACAGGGGACAAATACACTGAAGCTTTCTTT.

The chain recombines TRBV18 with TRBJ1-2; TRBD1 aligns across 8 bases. Germline V gene sequence: CDR1 KGHSH, CDR2 LQKENI. Trimming removed 3 bases from V and 6 bases from J; junction bases left unmatched: 6. This CDR3 is 14 amino acids long. The CDR3 DNA sequence: TGTGCCAGCTCACCTAATGCGGACAGGGATGGCTACACCTTC. Its translation is CASSPNADRDGYTF.

The chain employs TRBV4-1 and TRBJ2-1; D tentatively fits TRBD1 or TRBD2 (5 bases each). Per the germline V gene, CDR1 is MGHRA and CDR2 is YSYEKL. V lost 0 bases and J lost 7, with 10 bases in between. The CDR3 runs 14 residues. CDR3 DNA sequence: TGCGCCAGCAGCCAAGAGGGGGTTCGTAATGAGCAGTTCTTC. Amino acid sequence: CASSQEGVRNEQFF.

CDR3 DNA sequence: TGTGCCAGCAGTTCGCAACACGGGGAGCTGTTTTTT. As protein: CASSSQHGELFF. The chain carries TRBV2 and TRBJ2-2; D is uncertain. Per the germline V gene, CDR1 is SNHLY and CDR2 is FYNNEI. The CDR3 sequence is 12 residues long. V gave up 5 bases and J gave up 7 bases, with 8 bases separating them.

V and J are TRBV5-5 and TRBJ2-6; the D is unclear. Between the trimmed V and J ends, which lost 0 bases and 3 bases, there was a span of 7 bases. The CDR3 extends over 15 amino acids. Germline V gene data show CDR1 as SGHKS and CDR2 as YYEKEE (reference sequence). In DNA form, the CDR3 reads TGTGCCAGCAGCTTGGTGGGGAATGGGGCCAACGTCCTGACTTTC. This translates into CASSLVGNGANVLTF.

The rearrangement links TRBV18 to TRBJ1-2, with D perhaps matching TRBD1 (5 bases). V was trimmed by 6 bases and J by 5 bases, leaving 16 bases between them. Germline V gene data show CDR1 as KGHSH and CDR2 as LQKENI. The CDR3 spans 14 residues. In nucleotides, the CDR3 is TGTGCCAGCTCTCCCGCCGGGACCGAGTATGGCTACACCTTC. This sequence encodes CASSPAGTEYGYTF. Using reference TRBV18 and TRBJ1-2 for the parts outside the CDR3, the full variable domain is NAGVMQNPRHLVRRRGQEARLRCSPMKGHSHVYWYRQLPEEGLKFMVYLQKENIIDESGMPKERFSAEFPKEGPSILRIQQVVRGDSAAYFCASSPAGTEYGYTFGSGTRLTVV.

This clone occurred a few times. The chain has TRBV19 and TRBJ1-1; D not resolved. CDR1 and CDR2 (germline): LNHDA, SQIVND (reference sequence). This CDR3 comprises 13 residues. The V gene lost 3 bases and the J gene lost 3 bases, with 8 bases spanning the gap. This chain's CDR3 is CASSISSYTEAFF. DNA of the CDR3: TGTGCCAGTAGTATTTCCAGTTACACTGAAGCTTTCTTT.

In this sample, this clone turned up once. The chain couples TRBV28 to TRBJ1-5; tentative D call: TRBD1 (6 bases). The CDR3 extends over 12 amino acids. Looked up from germline, CDR1 is MDHEN and CDR2 is SYDVKM. The V and J ends lost 8 bases and 4 bases respectively, with 9 bases between them. Written as DNA, the CDR3 is TGTGCCAGCGGGACAACTAATCAGCCCCAGCATTTT. Protein product: CASGTTNQPQHF. The whole variable domain, remainder taken from reference TRBV28 and TRBJ1-5, is DVKVTQSSRYLVKRTGEKVFLECVQDMDHENMFWYRQDPGLGLRLIYFSYDVKMKEKGDIPEGYSVSREKKERFSLILESASTNQTSMYLCASGTTNQPQHFGDGTRLSIL.

The chain has TRBV29-1 and TRBJ1-1, with 10 bases fitting TRBD1. The CDR3 is made up of 13 amino acids. Trimming took 2 bases from V and 5 from J; bases not matched to a gene: 2. CDR1 is SQVTM and CDR2 is ANQGSEA in the germline V gene. This chain's CDR3 is CSVELGQGTEAFF. The CDR3 coding sequence is TGCAGCGTTGAATTGGGACAGGGGACTGAAGCTTTCTTT.

The chain combines TRBV19 with TRBJ1-1; 8 positions match TRBD1. Germline CDR1 reads LNHDA; CDR2 reads SQIVND (reference sequence). The CDR3 is made up of 15 amino acids. The V gene end was trimmed by 5 bases and the J gene end by 4 bases; junction bases not matched to a gene: 9. The CDR3 sequence: CASSPGTGLLTEAFF. In DNA, the CDR3 is TGTGCCAGTAGTCCGGGGACAGGACTGCTCACTGAAGCTTTCTTT. Based on the CDR3 plus reference TRBV19 and TRBJ1-1, the full variable domain is DGGITQSPKYLFRKEGQNVTLSCEQNLNHDAMYWYRQDPGQGLRLIYYSQIVNDFQKGDIAEGYSVSREKKESFPLTVTSAQKNPTAFYLCASSPGTGLLTEAFFGQGTRLTVV.

The chain joins TRBV2 to TRBJ2-1, with TRBD1 identical over 10 bases. The CDR3 loop spans 16 amino acids. Looked up from germline, CDR1 is SNHLY and CDR2 is FYNNEI. V was pared by 6 bases and J by 3 bases, with 8 bases of the junction left unmatched. In DNA, the CDR3 is TGTGCCAGCAGCCGAAACGGACAGGGGGTCTACAATGAGCAGTTCTTC. Its protein is CASSRNGQGVYNEQFF.

The chain is built from TRBV3-1 (or the pseudogene TRBV3-2) and TRBJ1-5; no reliable D call. This CDR3 spans 15 amino acids. Looked up from germline, CDR1 is LGHDT and CDR2 is YNNKEL (reference sequence). V lost 1 base to trimming and J lost 5 bases, with 12 bases between them. The CDR3 protein is CASSQALDPYQPQHF. CDR3 DNA sequence: TGTGCCAGCAGCCAAGCGCTGGATCCCTATCAGCCCCAGCATTTT.

CDR3 residues: CASSQDTYYGYTF. For the CDR3, the DNA is TGTGCCAGCAGCCAAGATACATATTATGGCTACACCTTC. The chain carries TRBV14 and TRBJ1-2; D is uncertain. This CDR3 has 13 residues. V lost 0 bases, J lost 5 bases, and 7 bases lay in between. From germline, CDR1 is SGHDN and CDR2 FVKESK.

This chain's CDR3 is CASSRDRSNTEAFF. Written as DNA, the CDR3 is TGTGCCAGCAGTAGGGACAGATCGAACACTGAAGCTTTCTTT. The gene calls are TRBV6-5 and TRBJ1-1; 7 bases are shared with TRBD1. The CDR3 sequence is 14 residues long. V gave up 5 bases and J gave up 1 base; unmatched junction bases: 4. CDR1 and CDR2 (germline): MNHEY, SVGAGI.

V is TRBV6-4 and J is TRBJ1-2, with D tentatively TRBD1 (5 bases). The CDR3 runs to 13 residues. Germline values: CDR1 MRHNA, CDR2 SNTAGT. V gave up 4 bases and J gave up 4 bases, with 10 bases separating them. CDR3 protein: CASSAAGTYGYTF. CDR3 bases: TGTGCCAGCAGTGCGGCAGGGACCTATGGCTACACCTTC.

This clone was seen once. The rearrangement uses TRBV6-2 or TRBV6-3 and TRBJ2-3; 8 nucleotides line up with TRBD1. The CDR3 has 15 amino acids. V lost 2 bases to trimming and J lost 6 bases; unmatched junction nucleotides: 7. Per germline, CDR1 MNHEY and CDR2 SVGEGT. CDR3 in DNA: TGTGCCAGCAGTTACCGGGACAGGACTGGGGATACGCAGTATTTT. Protein: CASSYRDRTGDTQYF.

The rearrangement joins TRBV29-1 to TRBJ1-5; weak D call: TRBD1 (5 bases). V gave up 7 bases and J gave up 6 bases, with 16 bases separating them. Germline values: CDR1 SQVTM, CDR2 ANQGSEA. The CDR3 sequence is 13 residues long. The CDR3 region has the DNA TGCAGCGCCTTGTTAAGGGGTATTCAGCCCCAGCATTTT. Translating gives CSALLRGIQPQHF.

V and J are TRBV2 and TRBJ2-1, with TRBD2 matching over 7 bases. This CDR3 spans 15 amino acids. The V and J ends lost 5 bases and 0 bases, in that order; junction bases with no gene match: 4. The germline V gene encodes CDR1 SNHLY and CDR2 FYNNEI. The CDR3 reads CASSLGEGSYNEQFF. The CDR3 DNA is TGTGCCAGCAGTTTGGGGGAGGGCTCCTACAATGAGCAGTTCTTC. The complete variable domain, with remaining parts taken from reference TRBV2 and TRBJ2-1, reads EPEVTQTPSHQVTQMGQEVILRCVPISNHLYFYWYRQILGQKVEFLVSFYNNEISEKSEIFDDQFSVERPDGSNFTLKIRSTKLEDSAMYFCASSLGEGSYNEQFFGPGTRLTVL.

The chain combines TRBV3-1 (or the pseudogene TRBV3-2) with TRBJ2-2; D not resolved. With 1 base removed from V and 4 bases from J, the gap between germline ends came to 7 bases. The germline gives CDR1 LGHDT, CDR2 YNNKEL (reference sequence). The CDR3 is 14 amino acids. The CDR3, as DNA: TGTGCCAGCAGCCAAGTAGGTACCACCGGGGAGCTGTTTTTT. It translates to CASSQVGTTGELFF.

The J gene is TRBJ1-3, the V gene TRBV2, with TRBD1 matching 7 bases. This CDR3 spans 14 amino acids. Germline CDR1 reads SNHLY; CDR2 reads FYNNEI. V was pared by 6 bases and J by 5 bases, with 7 bases of the junction left unmatched. CDR3 nucleotides: TGTGCCAGCAGCCCGGGACAGTCGCGAAACACCATATATTTT. Its protein is CASSPGQSRNTIYF.